This TCR beta chain was recorded in a study of blood T cell repertoires in COVID-19. A few counts support this clone. In the original workflow: Estimated nucleated cell counts came from reference gene primer amplification. Some clones are missing from TCRdb's copy, which holds only in-frame ones; the method was immunoSEQ multiplex PCR. For V, J and clone size, that table is used; D and trimming come from the DNA. The sample carries approximately 150,000 clones, around 80% recorded once. The CDR3 is 15 residues long. With V trimmed by 6 bases and J by 5 bases, 9 bases remained unmatched. Germline loops: CDR1 MDHEN, CDR2 SYDVKM.

The sample taken for sequencing was PBMCs or T cells enriched from blood (not recorded which). V and J are TRBV28 and TRBJ2-7; 11 positions match TRBD1. This clonotype was sampled from a woman aged 45 to 65 who had recovered from COVID-19. CDR3 loop: CASRSGTGGLDEQYF. The CDR3 nucleotides are TGTGCCAGCAGATCCGGGACAGGGGGGCTCGACGAGCAGTACTTC. Filled out from reference TRBV28 and TRBJ2-7, the complete variable domain reads DVKVTQSSRYLVKRTGEKVFLECVQDMDHENMFWYRQDPGLGLRLIYFSYDVKMKEKGDIPEGYSVSREKKERFSLILESASTNQTSMYLCASRSGTGGLDEQYFGPGTRLTVT.